This T cell receptor (beta chain) was recovered during a study of blood T cells in healthy people across ages (dated by TCRdb to between 2014 and 2017). For the wider study: Template switching captured roughly one uniquely barcoded TCR beta cDNA molecule per two T cells in model experiments. Using deep sequencing normalized with unique cDNA molecular identifiers, the study measured how TCR beta repertoire diversity changes with age. Four age groups were formed from the donors: young (average 16 years), middle-aged (around 41), aged (about 62) and long-lived (roughly 81). To avoid experimental bias, donors of different ages were randomly spread across the sequencing lanes. The study analyzed two additional independent replicas of 1 million unique cDNA reads from the same blood draw for two donors, one aged 18 to 29 and one aged 80 or older. What the research found in general, with its limitations: Total diversity estimates from one million sequenced T cells were considered lower bounds and underestimates. The long-lived group showed more naive CD4+ T cells, fewer expanded clones and increased TCR diversity than the aged group, suggesting age selection. A strong correlation was found between observed TCR beta diversity and the percentage of naive T cells measured by flow cytometry. Because the CMV infection status of the donors was unknown, age-related changes in expanded clonotypes may potentially have been confounded. Bulk unsorted PBMC profiling prevented conclusive comparison of naive and antigen-experienced compartments. As age increased, observed TCR beta diversity per million T cells dropped in a roughly linear way, and a significant reduction was already evident by age 40.

The donors were some 39 Caucasian individuals from Russia, aged roughly 6 to 100 years, who were systemically healthy. Each donor gave about 9.8 milliliters of peripheral blood, drawn into EDTA-treated Vacutainer tubes. Ficoll-Paque density-gradient centrifugation was used to isolate PBMCs, with at least 7 million per sample. Total RNA was extracted from PBMCs with Trizol reagent, with at least 5 micrograms obtained per sample. Naive CD45RAhigh/CD27high T cell percentages were measured by flow cytometry on a PBMC aliquot from every donor. After removal of 5 bases from V and 4 bases from J, the junction retains 11 bases not matched to a gene. Counted from cysteine to phenylalanine, this CDR3 has 15 amino acids. CDR3 DNA is the only sequence kept; it has 45 bases, read in frame from the first base. Preparation of the library involved 5' RACE. The run used an Illumina HiSeq 2500. A second PCR of roughly 6 to 11 cycles was performed with a sample-barcoded 5' primer and a J-beta primer mix. Each TCR beta cDNA molecule received a unique molecular identifier from a template-switch 5' adaptor carrying 12 random nucleotides. Each sample yielded at least 2.5 million CDR3-containing paired-end reads. The Mint cDNA synthesis kit, primed by a TRBC-specific oligonucleotide, was used to synthesize first-strand cDNA from all RNA. Following uracil-DNA glycosylase treatment, all cDNA underwent a first 18-cycle PCR with the universal primers M1SS and BC2_uni_R. In the source study's methods: Each sample was normalized by randomly selecting 1 million high-quality reads, each carrying a distinct molecular identifier. Reads with shared molecular identifiers were discarded instead of being binned into consensus sequences. MiTCR, run with a Q25 quality threshold and the strictest error-elimination algorithm, handled CDR3 identification, clonotype clustering and error correction. A nonparametric unseen species model using Euler transformation provided a lower-bound estimate of total TCR beta diversity. TCRdb reanalyzed the raw reads on its own, using fastp at Q25 for trimming and MiXCR for clone calling, and kept in-frame beta chains. Rows matching on CDR3 protein sequence are summarized as one entry with the most common DNA and genes. The V and J calls were determined by TCRdb, not by the authors. Here the sample has roughly 1,300,000 distinct CDR3 sequences; 59% occur a single time. The top ten hold 6.5% to 8.5% of the sample.

A word on this clonotype: The specificity of this receptor is unknown. Within one base of it there is no much larger clone, and no base qualities were kept.

The TCR sequence derives from a man between 18 and 29 years old in good health. Input material: blood. This chain is built from TRBV12-3 or TRBV12-4 and TRBJ2-7, and TRBD1 aligns with 7 junction nucleotides. CDR3 sequence: CASSPRQGQVYEQYF. The nucleotide sequence is given as TGTGCCAGCAGTCCTCGACAGGGTCAGGTGTACGAGCAGTACTTC.